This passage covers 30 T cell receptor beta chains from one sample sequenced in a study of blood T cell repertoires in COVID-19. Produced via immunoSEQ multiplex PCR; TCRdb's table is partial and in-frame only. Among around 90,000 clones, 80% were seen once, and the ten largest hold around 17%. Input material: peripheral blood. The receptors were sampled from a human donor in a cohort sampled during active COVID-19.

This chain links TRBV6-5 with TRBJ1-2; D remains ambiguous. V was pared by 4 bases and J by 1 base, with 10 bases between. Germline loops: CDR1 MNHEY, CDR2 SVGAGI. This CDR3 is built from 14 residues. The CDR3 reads CASSSPTYNYGYTF. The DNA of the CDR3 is TGTGCCAGCAGTTCCCCCACTTATAACTATGGCTACACCTTC.

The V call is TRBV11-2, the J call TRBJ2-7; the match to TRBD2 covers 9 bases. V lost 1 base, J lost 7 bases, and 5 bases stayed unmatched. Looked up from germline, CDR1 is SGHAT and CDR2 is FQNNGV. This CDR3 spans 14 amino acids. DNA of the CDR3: TGTGCCAGCAGCTTAGTGTTTAGCGGGGGAGAGCAGTACTTC. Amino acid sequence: CASSLVFSGGEQYF.

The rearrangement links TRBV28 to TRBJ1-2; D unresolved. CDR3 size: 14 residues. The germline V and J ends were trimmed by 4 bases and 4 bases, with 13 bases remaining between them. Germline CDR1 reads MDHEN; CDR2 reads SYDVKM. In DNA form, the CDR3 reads TGTGCCAGCAGTTCCCTGCGCACTTTCTATGGCTACACCTTC. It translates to CASSSLRTFYGYTF.

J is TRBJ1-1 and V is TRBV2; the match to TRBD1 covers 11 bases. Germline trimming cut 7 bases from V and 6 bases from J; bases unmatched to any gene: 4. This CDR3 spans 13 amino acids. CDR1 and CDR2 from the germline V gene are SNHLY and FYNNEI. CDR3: CASNGQGASEAFF. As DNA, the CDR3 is TGTGCCAGCAACGGACAGGGGGCTTCTGAAGCTTTCTTT.

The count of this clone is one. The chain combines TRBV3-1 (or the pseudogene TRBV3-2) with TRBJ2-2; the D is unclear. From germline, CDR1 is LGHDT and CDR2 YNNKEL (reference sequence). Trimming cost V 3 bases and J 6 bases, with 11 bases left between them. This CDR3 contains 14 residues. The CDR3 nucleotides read TGTGCCAGCAGCCAGTTCAGCGCCCCCGGGGAGCTGTTTTTT. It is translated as CASSQFSAPGELFF.

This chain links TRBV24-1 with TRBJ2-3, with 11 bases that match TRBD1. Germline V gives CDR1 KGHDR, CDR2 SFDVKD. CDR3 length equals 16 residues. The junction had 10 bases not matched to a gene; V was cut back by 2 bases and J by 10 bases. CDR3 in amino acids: CATSDSDRGHPGSQYF. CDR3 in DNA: TGTGCCACCAGTGATTCGGACAGGGGGCACCCCGGATCGCAGTATTTT.

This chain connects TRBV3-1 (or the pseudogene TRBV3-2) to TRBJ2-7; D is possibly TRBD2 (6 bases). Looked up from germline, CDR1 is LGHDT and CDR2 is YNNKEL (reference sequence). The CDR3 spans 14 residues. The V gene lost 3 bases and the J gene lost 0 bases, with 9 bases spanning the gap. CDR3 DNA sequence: TGTGCCAGCAGCCACAGGGACTTCTCCTACGAGCAGTACTTC. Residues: CASSHRDFSYEQYF.

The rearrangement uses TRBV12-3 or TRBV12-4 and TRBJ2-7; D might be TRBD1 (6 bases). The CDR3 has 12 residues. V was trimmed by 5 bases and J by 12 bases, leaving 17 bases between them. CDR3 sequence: CASSLKDSPRYF. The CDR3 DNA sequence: TGTGCCAGCAGTCTAAAGGACAGTCCTAGGTACTTC.

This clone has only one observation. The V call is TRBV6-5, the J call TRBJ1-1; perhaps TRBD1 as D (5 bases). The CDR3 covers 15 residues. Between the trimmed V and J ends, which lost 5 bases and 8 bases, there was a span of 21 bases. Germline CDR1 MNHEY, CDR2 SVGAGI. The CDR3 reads CASSPPGTLGGEAFF. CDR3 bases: TGTGCCAGCAGTCCTCCGGGGACTTTGGGCGGCGAAGCTTTCTTT.

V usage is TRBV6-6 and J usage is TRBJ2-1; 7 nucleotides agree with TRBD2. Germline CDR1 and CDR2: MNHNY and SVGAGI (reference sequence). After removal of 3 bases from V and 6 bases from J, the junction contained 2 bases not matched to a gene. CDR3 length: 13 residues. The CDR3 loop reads CASSYGGSNEQFF. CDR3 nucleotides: TGTGCCAGCAGTTATGGCGGGAGCAATGAGCAGTTCTTC.

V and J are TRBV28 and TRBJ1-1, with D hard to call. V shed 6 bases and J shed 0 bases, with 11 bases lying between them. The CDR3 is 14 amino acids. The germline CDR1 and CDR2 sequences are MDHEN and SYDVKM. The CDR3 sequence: CASSHESMNTEAFF. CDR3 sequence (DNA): TGTGCCAGCAGCCATGAGTCCATGAACACTGAAGCTTTCTTT.

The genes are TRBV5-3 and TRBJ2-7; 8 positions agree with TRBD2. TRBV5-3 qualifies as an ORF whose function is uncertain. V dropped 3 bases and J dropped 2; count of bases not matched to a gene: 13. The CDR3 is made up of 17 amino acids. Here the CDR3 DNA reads TGTGCCAGAAGCTGTCCCCGGGAGGGCCCCTCTACCTACGAGCAGTACTTC. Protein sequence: CARSCPREGPSTYEQYF.

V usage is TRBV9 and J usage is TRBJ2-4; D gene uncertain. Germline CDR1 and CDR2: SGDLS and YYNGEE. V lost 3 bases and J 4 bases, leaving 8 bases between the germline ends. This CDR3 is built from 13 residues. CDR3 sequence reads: CASSGGLKNIQYF. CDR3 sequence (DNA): TGTGCCAGCAGCGGAGGATTAAAAAACATTCAGTACTTC. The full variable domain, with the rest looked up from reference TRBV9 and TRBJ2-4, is DSGVTQTPKHLITATGQRVTLRCSPRSGDLSVYWYQQSLDQGLQFLIQYYNGEERAKGNILERFSAQQFPDLHSELNLSSLELGDSALYFCASSGGLKNIQYFGAGTRLSVL.

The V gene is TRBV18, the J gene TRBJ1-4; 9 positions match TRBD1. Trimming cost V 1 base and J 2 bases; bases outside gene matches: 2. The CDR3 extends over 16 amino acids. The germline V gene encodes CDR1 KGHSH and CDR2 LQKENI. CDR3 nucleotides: TGTGCCAGCTCACCACAACAGGGGGCCACTAATGAAAAACTGTTTTTT. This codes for CASSPQQGATNEKLFF.

CDR3 DNA sequence: TGTGCCAGCAGCTTGGAGGGTCAGGGAAGGGAGACCCAGTACTTC. As protein: CASSLEGQGRETQYF. The V gene is TRBV5-4, the J gene TRBJ2-5; a possible D gene is TRBD1 (5 bases). Germline V CDR1 and CDR2: SGHNT, YYREEE (reference sequence). The CDR3 loop spans 15 amino acids. The germline V and J ends were trimmed by 0 bases and 5 bases, with 14 bases remaining between them.

The CDR3 region has the DNA TGTGCCAGCAGTATCGGGGGAGGGCAAGAGACCCAGTACTTC. It yields the protein CASSIGGGQETQYF. The chain links TRBV2 to TRBJ2-5; 7 positions match TRBD2. The V and J ends lost 5 bases and 2 bases, in that order; junction bases with no gene match: 5. This CDR3 region has 14 residues. Germline CDR1 reads SNHLY; CDR2 reads FYNNEI.

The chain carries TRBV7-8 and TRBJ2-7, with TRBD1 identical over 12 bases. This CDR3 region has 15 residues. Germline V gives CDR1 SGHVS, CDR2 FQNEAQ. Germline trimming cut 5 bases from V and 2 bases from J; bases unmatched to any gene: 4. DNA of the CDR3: TGTGCCAGCAGCGCAGGGACAGGGGGCACCTACGAGCAGTACTTC. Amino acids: CASSAGTGGTYEQYF.

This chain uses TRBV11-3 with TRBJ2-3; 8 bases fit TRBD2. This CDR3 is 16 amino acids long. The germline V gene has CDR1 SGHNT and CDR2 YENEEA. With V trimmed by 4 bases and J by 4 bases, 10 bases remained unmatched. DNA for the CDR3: TGTGCCAGCAGCTCCCGGGGGGGCGATTCCGCAGATACGCAGTATTTT. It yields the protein CASSSRGGDSADTQYF. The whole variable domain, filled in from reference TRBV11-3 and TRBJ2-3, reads EAGVVQSPRYKIIEKKQPVAFWCNPISGHNTLYWYLQNLGQGPELLIRYENEEAVDDSQLPKDRFSAERLKGVDSTLKIQPAELGDSAVYLCASSSRGGDSADTQYFGPGTRLTVL.

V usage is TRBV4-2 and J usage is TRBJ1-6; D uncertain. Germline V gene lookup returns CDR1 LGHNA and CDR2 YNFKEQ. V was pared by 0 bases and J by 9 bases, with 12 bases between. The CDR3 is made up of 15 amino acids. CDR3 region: CASSQDAGFGSPLHF. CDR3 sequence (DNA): TGTGCCAGCAGCCAAGATGCCGGGTTTGGTTCACCCCTCCACTTT.

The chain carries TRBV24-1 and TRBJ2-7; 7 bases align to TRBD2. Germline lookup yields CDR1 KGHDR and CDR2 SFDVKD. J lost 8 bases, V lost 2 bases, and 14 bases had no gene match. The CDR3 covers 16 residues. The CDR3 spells CATSDSQGLGSGQQYF. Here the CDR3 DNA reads TGTGCCACCAGTGATTCCCAAGGACTAGGTAGTGGGCAGCAGTACTTC.

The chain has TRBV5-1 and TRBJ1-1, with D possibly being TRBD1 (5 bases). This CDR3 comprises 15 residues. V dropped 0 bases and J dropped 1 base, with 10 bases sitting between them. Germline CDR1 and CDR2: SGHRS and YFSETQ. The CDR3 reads CASSLAVQGNTEAFF. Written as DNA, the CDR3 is TGCGCCAGCAGCTTGGCGGTCCAGGGGAACACTGAAGCTTTCTTT. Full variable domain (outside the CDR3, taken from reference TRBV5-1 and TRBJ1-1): KAGVTQTPRYLIKTRGQQVTLSCSPISGHRSVSWYQQTPGQGLQFLFEYFSETQRNKGNFPGRFSGRQFSNSRSEMNVSTLELGDSALYLCASSLAVQGNTEAFFGQGTRLTVV.

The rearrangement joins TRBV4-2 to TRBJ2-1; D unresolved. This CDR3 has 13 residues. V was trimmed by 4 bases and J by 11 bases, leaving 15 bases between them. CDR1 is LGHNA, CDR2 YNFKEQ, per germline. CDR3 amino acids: CASSPEPDPKQFF. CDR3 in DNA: TGTGCCAGCAGCCCGGAGCCCGACCCGAAGCAGTTCTTC.

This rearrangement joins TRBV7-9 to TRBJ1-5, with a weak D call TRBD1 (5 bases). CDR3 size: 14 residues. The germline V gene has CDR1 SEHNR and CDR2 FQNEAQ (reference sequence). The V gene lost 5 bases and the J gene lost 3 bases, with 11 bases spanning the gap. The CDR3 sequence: CASSTDTFNQPQHF. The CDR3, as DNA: TGTGCCAGCAGCACGGACACTTTCAATCAGCCCCAGCATTTT.

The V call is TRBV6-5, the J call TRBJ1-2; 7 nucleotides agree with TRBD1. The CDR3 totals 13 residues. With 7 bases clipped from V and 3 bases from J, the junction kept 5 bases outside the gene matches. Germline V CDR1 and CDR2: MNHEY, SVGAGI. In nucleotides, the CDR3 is TGTGCCAGCATTCGACAGGGAGACTATGGCTACACCTTC. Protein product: CASIRQGDYGYTF.

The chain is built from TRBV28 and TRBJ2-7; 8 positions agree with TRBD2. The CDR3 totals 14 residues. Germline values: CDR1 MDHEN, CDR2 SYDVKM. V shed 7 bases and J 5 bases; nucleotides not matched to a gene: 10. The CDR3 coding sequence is TGTGCCAGCAATAGGGGGACTAGTCTCCACGAGCAGTACTTC. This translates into CASNRGTSLHEQYF.

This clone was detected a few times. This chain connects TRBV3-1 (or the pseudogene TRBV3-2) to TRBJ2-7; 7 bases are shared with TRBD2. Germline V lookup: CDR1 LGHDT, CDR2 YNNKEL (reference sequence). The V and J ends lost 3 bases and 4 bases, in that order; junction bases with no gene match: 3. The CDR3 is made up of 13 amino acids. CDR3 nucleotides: TGTGCCAGCAGCCAGGAACTAGCGTACGAGCAGTACTTC. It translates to CASSQELAYEQYF.

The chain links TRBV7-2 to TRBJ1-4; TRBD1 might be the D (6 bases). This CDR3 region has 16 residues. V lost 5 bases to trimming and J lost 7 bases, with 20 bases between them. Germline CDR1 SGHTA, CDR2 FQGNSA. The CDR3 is CASSPRPRGVGEKLFF. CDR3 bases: TGTGCCAGCAGCCCGAGGCCCAGGGGCGTAGGTGAAAAACTGTTTTTT.

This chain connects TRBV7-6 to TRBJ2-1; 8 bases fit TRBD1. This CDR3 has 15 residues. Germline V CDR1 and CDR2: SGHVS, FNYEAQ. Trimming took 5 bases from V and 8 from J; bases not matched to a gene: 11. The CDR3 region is CASSLTGQGIDEQFF. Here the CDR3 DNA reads TGTGCCAGCAGCCTTACTGGACAGGGTATTGATGAGCAGTTCTTC.

CDR3 sequence reads: CASSIRMRRDRATYEQYF. The CDR3 DNA reads TGTGCCAGCAGTATCCGTATGCGACGGGACAGGGCAACCTACGAGCAGTACTTC. The chain couples TRBV27 to TRBJ2-7; 9 bases map to TRBD1. The CDR3 loop spans 18 amino acids. V gave up 5 bases and J gave up 2 bases; unmatched junction bases: 16. CDR1 MNHEY and CDR2 SMNVEV come from the germline V gene (reference sequence).

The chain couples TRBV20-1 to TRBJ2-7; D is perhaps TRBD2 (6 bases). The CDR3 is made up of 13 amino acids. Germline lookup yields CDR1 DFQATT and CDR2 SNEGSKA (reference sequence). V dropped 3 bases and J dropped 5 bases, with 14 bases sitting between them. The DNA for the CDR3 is TGCAGTGCTAGTCCCTCGGGAGAGGACGAGCAGTACTTC. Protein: CSASPSGEDEQYF.